This T cell receptor beta chain was captured in a study of cytomegalovirus exposure and HLA in healthy donors. At the level of the study: In terms of ancestry, the Caucasian-associated cluster contained around four fifths of the approximately 400 genotyped donors. Points from the study as a whole: A previous analysis found most TCR beta V segments productive roughly 87% or roughly 30% of the time. Most observed TCR sequences were rare, whereas some public TCRs were detected in many donors. In a later analysis, V- and J-gene trimming of beta chains associated with a DCLRE1C missense variant, replicated independently.

The PCR contained 60 Vbeta and 13 Jbeta primers. Profiled with immunoSEQ multiplex PCR; TCRdb holds only in-frame clones, not every one. This table has 150,000 to 200,000 clones, over 60% appearing once. Turning to this clone: Its antigen remains unidentified. The junction shows a germline mismatch at one end, possibly a read error.

The CDR3 has 12 amino acids. Germline CDR1 KGHSH, CDR2 LQKENI. The J gene is TRBJ2-1, the V gene TRBV18, with 8 bases identical to TRBD1. The sample taken for sequencing was PBMCs. The clonotype was recovered from a woman aged 35 to 49 in good health and CMV-seronegative. The CDR3, as DNA: TGTGCCAGCTCACCCCTGGACAGGGAACAGGTCTTC. This translates into CASSPLDREQVF.